The source of this T cell receptor beta chain is a study of T-cell reconstitution after alpha-beta-depleted transplantation in children. This clonotype has just a few counts. Its target is not known. General study findings and limits: TCRbeta diversity was high at day 60 in some patients (a result of surviving recipient T cells and thymic progenitors).

The CDR3 has 18 amino acids. V was pared by 6 bases and J by 0 bases, with 11 bases of the junction left unmatched. Researchers prepared the TCRbeta library using unique molecular identifiers, the study reports. TCRdb re-called the PCR reads with MiXCR, one entry per CDR3 protein. The sample records 250,000 or so distinct CDR3 sequences, roughly 8.2% being singletons. This specimen was PBMCs, mostly from graft donor cells, taken 180 days after TCRalphabeta/CD19-depleted stem cell transplant. The receptor's source is a male patient aged 5 to 17 who had a stem cell transplant for acute lymphoblastic leukemia, so the T cells may come from the graft donor. J is TRBJ2-7 and V is TRBV12-3 or TRBV12-4; TRBD2 matches 13 bases. The CDR3 DNA follows: TGTGCCAGCAGCAACAGGGGGGGACTAGCGGGGTTCTCCTACGAGCAGTACTTC. Translated: CASSNRGGLAGFSYEQYF.